This TCR beta chain was obtained from a study of PD-1 blockade in classical Hodgkin lymphoma (dated by TCRdb to 2020 to 2021). A note on the overall study: Nivolumab dosing was 3 mg/kg intravenously every 2 weeks, continuing until either disease progression or unacceptable toxicity. The study used CyTOF and TCR beta sequencing to define a peripheral blood immune signature of response to PD-1 blockade in classical Hodgkin lymphoma.

The meaning of the sample's time point label: cycle 4 day 1 (C4D1), after 6 weeks of nivolumab. Every trial patient had relapsed following autologous stem cell transplantation, and prior brentuximab vedotin exposure was what differed among cohorts A, B and C. A Miltenyi CD4+ T cell isolation kit was used for magnetic negative selection to purify CD4+ T cells from thawed PBMCs. A total of fewer than 70 patients with relapsed/refractory classical Hodgkin lymphoma made up the trial cohort, and each patient's best overall response was complete response, partial response or progressive disease. In the multi-cohort phase II CheckMate 205 trial, trial patients received single-agent nivolumab. Best overall response was determined by an independent review committee according to the 2007 International Working Group response criteria. Trial PBMCs were obtained immediately prior to nivolumab initiation (C1D1) and on therapy at cycle 2 day 1 and cycle 4 day 1. Peripheral blood was collected in 8 mL Vacutainer Cell Preparation Tubes, from which PBMCs were isolated by centrifugation and then cryopreserved. Purified CD4+ and CD8+ fractions were generated only in cases for which an additional PBMC sample was available. Magnetically labelled cells were depleted on LS columns in a quadroMACS separator, and the flow-through was collected as the purified fraction.

Concerning this clone itself: Which antigen it targets is not known. Base qualities are not provided; no much larger clone lies one nucleotide away.

The Qiagen DNeasy kit was used to extract genomic DNA both from unsorted PBMCs and from the negatively selected CD4+ and CD8+ fractions. Amplification of TCR beta CDR3 regions was done by immunoSEQ multiplex PCR with primers that anneal to V and J segments. Amplification bias was minimized using a synthetic immune receptor repertoire, and residual bias was removed computationally after sequencing. The authors' analysis ran thus. Custom Python scripts were used to quantify repertoire diversity as the Shannon entropy index. Unsorted, CD4+ and CD8+ repertoires were examined separately, except in combined analyses, for which CD4+ and CD8+ sequences were merged in silico. A clone counted as expanded when the clone's frequency after treatment rose at least 2-fold relative to C1D1, and clones undetected at baseline were given a pseudocount of 0.5. Clones with 0 or 1 copy at C1D1 were classified as singleton clones, and clones with 2 or more copies were classified as non-singleton clones. Clones expanded in unsorted samples were assigned a CD4+, CD8+ or unknown annotation through matching of protein sequences in sorted samples from the same patient. Wilcoxon tests were applied to paired samples to test diversity changes from C1D1 to C4D1. The table comes from immuneACCESS by way of TCRdb, which keeps in-frame sequences with V and J called. Part of the clones is missing from these tables; in studies checked, under half for an unresolved V gene and the rest for unknown reasons. Clone size and the V and J calls come from that table; the DNA yielded D and trimming. Across this sample there are 5,000 to 7,500 clones, with around nine tenths seen only once. The ten top clones hold 1.3% to 1.5% of the sample.

Beyond this particular receptor, the publication reports: The study was restricted to a single clinical trial cohort, and the causes of repertoire differences, possibly disease activity or prior therapy, were left undefined. Patients starting nivolumab less than 1 year after ASCT had lower diversity and were excluded from later analyses to avoid confounding by immune reconstitution. Baseline TCR diversity was reported to be lower in newly diagnosed patients than in healthy donors, and even lower in relapsed/refractory patients. Trial patients achieving complete response had baseline diversity similar to newly diagnosed patients, whereas partial responders and progressors had significantly lower diversity. By C4D1, a significant rise was seen in CD4+ TCR diversity but not in CD8+ TCR diversity (p=0.0027 vs p=0.16), and the rise was most apparent among complete responders (p=0.02).

The CDR3 numbers 12 residues from cysteine through phenylalanine. Only the CDR3 portion is preserved as DNA: 36 bases, with reading frame beginning at the first base. Between the V and J ends, shortened by 4 bases and 8 bases respectively, the junction contains 8 bases. From the germline V gene, CDR1 is LGHNT and CDR2 is FRNRAP. The clonotype originates from a human donor with classical Hodgkin lymphoma. The rearranged segments are TRBV12-5 and TRBJ1-4; TRBD1 might be the D gene, on 5 matching bases. This sample comprised CD4+ T cells from blood, obtained before the fourth cycle of nivolumab. The bases read TGTGCTAGTGGTTGGGACGGAGAAAAACTGTTTTTT. Its protein product is CASGWDGEKLFF.